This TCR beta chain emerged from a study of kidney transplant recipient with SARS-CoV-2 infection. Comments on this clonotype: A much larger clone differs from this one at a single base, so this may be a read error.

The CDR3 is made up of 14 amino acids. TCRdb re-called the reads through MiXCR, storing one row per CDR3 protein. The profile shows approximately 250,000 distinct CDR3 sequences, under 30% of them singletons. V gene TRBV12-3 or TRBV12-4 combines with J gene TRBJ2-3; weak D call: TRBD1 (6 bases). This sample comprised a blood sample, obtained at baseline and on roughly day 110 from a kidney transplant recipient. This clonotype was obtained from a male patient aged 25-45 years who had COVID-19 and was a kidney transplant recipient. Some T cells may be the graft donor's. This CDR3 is CASSLGQTSDAQYF. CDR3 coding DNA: TGTGCCAGCAGTCTTGGACAGACCTCAGATGCGCAGTATTTT.